This T cell receptor (beta chain) stems from a study of blood T cell repertoires in COVID-19. The assay was immunoSEQ multiplex PCR, and TCRdb's table has in-frame clones only and misses some. The sample holds around 200,000 clones, 80% to 90% seen once. Germline-derived CDR1 and CDR2 are SQVTM and ANQGSEA. V lost 4 bases and J 0 bases, leaving 9 bases between the germline ends. CDR3 length: 13 residues. The source is a man in his fifties or sixties with acute or convalescent COVID-19. This chain joins TRBV29-1 and TRBJ1-1; D not certain. Sequencing was done on a sample of peripheral blood. In DNA form, the CDR3 reads TGCAGCGTTGGGGCACTCATGAACACTGAAGCTTTCTTT. Protein: CSVGALMNTEAFF.